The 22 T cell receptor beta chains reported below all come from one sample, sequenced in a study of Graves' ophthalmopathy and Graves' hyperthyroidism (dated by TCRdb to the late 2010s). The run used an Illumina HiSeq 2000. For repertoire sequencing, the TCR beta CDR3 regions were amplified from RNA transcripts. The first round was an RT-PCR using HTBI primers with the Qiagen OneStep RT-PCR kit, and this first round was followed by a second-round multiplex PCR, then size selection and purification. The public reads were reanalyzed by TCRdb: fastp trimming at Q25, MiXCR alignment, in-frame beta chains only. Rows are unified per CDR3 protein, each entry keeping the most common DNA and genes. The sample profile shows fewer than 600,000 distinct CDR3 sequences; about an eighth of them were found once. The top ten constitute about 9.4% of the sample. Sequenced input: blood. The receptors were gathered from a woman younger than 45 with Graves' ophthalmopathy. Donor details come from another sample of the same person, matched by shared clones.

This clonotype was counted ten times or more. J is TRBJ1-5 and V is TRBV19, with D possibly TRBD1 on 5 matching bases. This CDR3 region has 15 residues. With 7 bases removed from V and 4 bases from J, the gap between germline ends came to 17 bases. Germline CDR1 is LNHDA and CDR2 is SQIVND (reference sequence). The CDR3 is CASNPGAGRNQPQHF. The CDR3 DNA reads TGTGCCAGTAACCCCGGGGCAGGACGTAATCAGCCCCAGCATTTT.

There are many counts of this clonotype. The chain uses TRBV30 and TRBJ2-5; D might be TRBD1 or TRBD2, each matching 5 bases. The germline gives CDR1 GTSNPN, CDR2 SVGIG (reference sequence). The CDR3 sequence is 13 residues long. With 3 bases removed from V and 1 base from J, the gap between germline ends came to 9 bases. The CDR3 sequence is CAWRRDGQETQYF. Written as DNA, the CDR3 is TGTGCCTGGAGAAGGGACGGCCAAGAGACCCAGTACTTC.

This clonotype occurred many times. The CDR3 nucleotides read TGTGCCAGCAGTCCCGAGAGTTTAGAGACCCAGTACTTC. Encoded protein: CASSPESLETQYF. The chain employs TRBV12-3 or TRBV12-4 and TRBJ2-5; D is ambiguous. This CDR3 contains 13 residues. Trimming pared 5 bases from V and 4 bases from J, leaving 11 bases between.

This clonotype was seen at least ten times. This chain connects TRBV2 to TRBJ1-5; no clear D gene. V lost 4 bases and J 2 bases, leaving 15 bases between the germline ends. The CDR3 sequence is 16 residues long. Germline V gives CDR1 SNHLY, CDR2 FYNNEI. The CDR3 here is CASSGGRAGRNQPQHF. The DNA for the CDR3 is TGTGCCAGCAGTGGAGGTAGGGCGGGTCGCAATCAGCCCCAGCATTTT.

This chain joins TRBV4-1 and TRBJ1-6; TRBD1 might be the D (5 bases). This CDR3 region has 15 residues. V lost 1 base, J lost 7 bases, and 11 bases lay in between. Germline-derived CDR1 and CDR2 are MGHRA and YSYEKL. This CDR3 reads CASSQGLAGNSPLHF. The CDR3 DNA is TGCGCCAGCAGCCAAGGCTTGGCAGGGAATTCACCCCTCCACTTT.

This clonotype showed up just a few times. CDR3 residues: CSVDWETETQYF. CDR3 coding DNA: TGCAGCGTTGATTGGGAGACGGAGACCCAGTACTTC. The V call is TRBV29-1, the J call TRBJ2-5, with D perhaps TRBD2 (5 bases). The length of the CDR3 is 12 residues. The germline V gene has CDR1 SQVTM and CDR2 ANQGSEA. Between the trimmed V and J ends, which lost 3 bases and 5 bases, there was a span of 10 bases.

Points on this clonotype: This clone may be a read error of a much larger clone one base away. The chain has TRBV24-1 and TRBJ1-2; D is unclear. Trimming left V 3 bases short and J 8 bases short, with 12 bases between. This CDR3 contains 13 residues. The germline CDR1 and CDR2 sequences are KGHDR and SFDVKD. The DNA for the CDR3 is TGTGCCACCAGTGATCATAGCCTCTACGGCTACACCTTC. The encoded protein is CATSDHSLYGYTF.

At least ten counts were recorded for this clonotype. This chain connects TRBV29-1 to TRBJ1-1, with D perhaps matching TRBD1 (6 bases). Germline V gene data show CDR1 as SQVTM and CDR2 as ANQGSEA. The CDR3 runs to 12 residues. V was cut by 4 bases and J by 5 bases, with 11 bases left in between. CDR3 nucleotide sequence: TGCAGCGTTGCAGGGGCTGCTACTGAAGCTTTCTTT. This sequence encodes CSVAGAATEAFF. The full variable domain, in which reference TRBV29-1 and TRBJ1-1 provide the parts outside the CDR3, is SAVISQKPSRDICQRGTSLTIQCQVDSQVTMMFWYRQQPGQSLTLIATANQGSEATYESGFVIDKFPISRPNLTFSTLTVSNMSPEDSSIYLCSVAGAATEAFFGQGTRLTVV.

The CDR3: CASSLTQVFAGNTIYF. DNA for the CDR3: TGTGCCAGCAGTCTTACACAGGTGTTCGCTGGAAACACCATATATTTT. The chain has TRBV6-1 and TRBJ1-3; D is perhaps TRBD1 (5 bases). There are 16 residues in the CDR3. Germline values: CDR1 MNHNS, CDR2 SASEGT. With 5 bases removed from V and 2 bases from J, the gap between germline ends came to 16 bases.

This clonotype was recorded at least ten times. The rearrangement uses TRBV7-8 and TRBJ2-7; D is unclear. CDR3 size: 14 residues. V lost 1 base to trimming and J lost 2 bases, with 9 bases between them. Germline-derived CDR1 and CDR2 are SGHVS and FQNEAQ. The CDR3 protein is CASSLDAGTYEQYF. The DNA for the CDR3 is TGTGCCAGCAGCTTAGATGCAGGAACCTACGAGCAGTACTTC.

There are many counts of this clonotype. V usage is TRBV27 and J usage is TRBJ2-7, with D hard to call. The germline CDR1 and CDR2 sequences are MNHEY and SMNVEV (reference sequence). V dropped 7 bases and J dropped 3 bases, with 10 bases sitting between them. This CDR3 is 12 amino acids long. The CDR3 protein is CASISPNYEQYF. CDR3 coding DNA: TGTGCCAGCATCTCACCCAACTACGAGCAGTACTTC.

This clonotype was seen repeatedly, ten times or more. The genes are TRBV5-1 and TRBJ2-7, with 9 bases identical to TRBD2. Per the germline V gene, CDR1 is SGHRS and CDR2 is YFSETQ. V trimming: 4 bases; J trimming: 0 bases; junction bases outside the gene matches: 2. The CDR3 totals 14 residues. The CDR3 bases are TGCGCCAGCAGCGTTAGCGGGAGCTCCTACGAGCAGTACTTC. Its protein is CASSVSGSSYEQYF.

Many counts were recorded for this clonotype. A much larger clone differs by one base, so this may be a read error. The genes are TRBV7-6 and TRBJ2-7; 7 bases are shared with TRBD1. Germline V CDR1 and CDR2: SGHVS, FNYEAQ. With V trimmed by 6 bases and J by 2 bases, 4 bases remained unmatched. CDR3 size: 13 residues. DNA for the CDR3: TGTGCCAGCAGTCGGGACAGCGCCTACGAGCAGTACTTC. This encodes CASSRDSAYEQYF.

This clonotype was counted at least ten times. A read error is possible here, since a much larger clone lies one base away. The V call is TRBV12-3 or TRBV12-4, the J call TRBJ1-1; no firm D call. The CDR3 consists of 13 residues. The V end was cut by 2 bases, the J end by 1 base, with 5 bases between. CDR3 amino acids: CASSLMPNTEAFF. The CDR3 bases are TGTGCCAGCAGTTTAATGCCGAACACTGAAGCTTTCTTT.

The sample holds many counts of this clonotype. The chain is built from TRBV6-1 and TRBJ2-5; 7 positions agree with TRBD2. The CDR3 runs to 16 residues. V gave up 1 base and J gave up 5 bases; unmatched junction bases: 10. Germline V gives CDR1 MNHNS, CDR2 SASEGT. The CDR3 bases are TGTGCCAGCAGTGAAGGGATCGCGGGAGTGACCGAGACCCAGTACTTC. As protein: CASSEGIAGVTETQYF.

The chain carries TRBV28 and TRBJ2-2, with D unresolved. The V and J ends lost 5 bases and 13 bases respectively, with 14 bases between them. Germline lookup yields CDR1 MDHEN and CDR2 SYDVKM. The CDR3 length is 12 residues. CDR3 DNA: TGTGCCAGCAGTACCTACCTGGCAGGGCTGTTTTTT. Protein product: CASSTYLAGLFF.

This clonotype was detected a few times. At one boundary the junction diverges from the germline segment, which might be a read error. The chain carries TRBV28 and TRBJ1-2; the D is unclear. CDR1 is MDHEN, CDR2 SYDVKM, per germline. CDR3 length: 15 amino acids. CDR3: CAISTTGSALYGYTF. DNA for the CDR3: TGTGCCATCAGTACAACCGGGTCGGCCCTCTATGGCTACACCTTC.

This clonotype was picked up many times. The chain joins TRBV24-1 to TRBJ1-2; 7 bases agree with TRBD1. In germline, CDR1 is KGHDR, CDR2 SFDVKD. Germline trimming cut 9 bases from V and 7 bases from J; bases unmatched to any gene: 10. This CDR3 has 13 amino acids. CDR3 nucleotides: TGTGCCACCGCGTCGACAGGGAGGGTTGGCTACACCTTC. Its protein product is CATASTGRVGYTF.

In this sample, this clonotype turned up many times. The CDR3 region is CASSPGQRNTEAFF. In DNA form, the CDR3 reads TGTGCCAGCAGTCCGGGACAGAGGAACACTGAAGCTTTCTTT. The chain employs TRBV12-3 or TRBV12-4 and TRBJ1-1; 7 nucleotides align to TRBD1. The CDR3 loop spans 14 amino acids. The V and J ends lost 5 bases and 1 base, in that order; junction bases with no gene match: 4.

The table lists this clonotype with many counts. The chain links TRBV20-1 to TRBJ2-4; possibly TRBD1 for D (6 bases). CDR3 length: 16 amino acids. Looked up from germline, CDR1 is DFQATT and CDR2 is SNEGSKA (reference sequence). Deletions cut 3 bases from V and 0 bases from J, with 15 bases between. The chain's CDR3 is CSASVRGQIAKNIQYF. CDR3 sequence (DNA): TGCAGTGCTAGTGTTAGGGGACAAATAGCCAAAAACATTCAGTACTTC.

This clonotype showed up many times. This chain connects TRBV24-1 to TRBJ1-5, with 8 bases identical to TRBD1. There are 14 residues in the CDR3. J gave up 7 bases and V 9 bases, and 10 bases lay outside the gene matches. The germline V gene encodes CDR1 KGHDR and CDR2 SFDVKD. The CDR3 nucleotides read TGTGCCACCCAATCCGGGACAGGTAACCAGCCCCAGCATTTT. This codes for CATQSGTGNQPQHF.

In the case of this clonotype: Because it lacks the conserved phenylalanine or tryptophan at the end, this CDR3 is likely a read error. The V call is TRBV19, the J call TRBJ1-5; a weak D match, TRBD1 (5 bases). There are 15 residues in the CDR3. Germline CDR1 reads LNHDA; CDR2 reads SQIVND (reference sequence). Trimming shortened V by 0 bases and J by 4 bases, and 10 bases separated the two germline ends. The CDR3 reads CASSIDDSLNQPQHY. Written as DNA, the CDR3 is TGTGCCAGTAGTATAGATGACAGTTTGAATCAGCCCCAGCATTAT.